Below, one T cell receptor (beta chain) is given with its context. Other DNA sequences of this sample code for an identical CDR3. Under the authors' procedure: Amplified reference gene primers provided the basis for estimating nucleated cell counts. This table comes from immunoSEQ multiplex PCR, and its TCRdb copy is limited to in-frame clones, with some not included. The V and J calls and clone size come from that table; D and trimming were worked out from the DNA. The sample contains about 47,000 clones, about 80% of which appear only once. The sample comes from a study of blood T cell repertoires in COVID-19. Study-wide context: From the United States, Italy and Spain came samples of acute and convalescent COVID-19. The cDNA or gDNA used as material had been derived from T cells, B-cell-depleted T cells, or PBMCs.

CDR1 is DFQATT and CDR2 is SNEGSKA in the germline V gene (reference sequence). V lost 3 bases and J 2 bases, leaving 5 bases between the germline ends. The CDR3 extends over 13 amino acids. Sequenced sample: peripheral blood. This TCR derives from a man in his 60s with acute or convalescent COVID-19. The rearrangement links TRBV20-1 to TRBJ1-6; no clear D gene. The CDR3 DNA reads TGCAGTGCTAGTACTGCCTATAATTCACCCCTCCACTTT. As protein: CSASTAYNSPLHF.